This TCR beta chain was sequenced for a study of T cells in Graves' hyperthyroidism and ophthalmopathy. From RNA transcripts, TCR beta CDR3 regions were amplified. When the TCR CDR3 underwent first-round RT-PCR, the HTBI primer set was used. TCRdb ran MiXCR on the multiplex PCR reads and lists one entry per CDR3 protein. The table records 800,000 or so distinct CDR3 sequences, over 35% of them present only once. This clonotype was counted many times. The clonotype originates from a man younger than 35 with Graves' hyperthyroidism. Input material: blood.

The chain's CDR3 is CASSGLTQYF. CDR3 DNA: TGTGCCAGCAGCGGACTAACGCAGTACTTC. The rearrangement uses TRBV7-9 and TRBJ2-5; possibly TRBD2 for D (6 bases). Germline CDR1 is SEHNR and CDR2 is FQNEAQ (reference sequence). V lost 5 bases and J 11 bases, leaving 9 bases between the germline ends. The CDR3 loop spans 10 amino acids.